This TCR beta chain was recorded in a study of vaccination effects on CD4 cells after COVID-19. Looking at the study overall: Each participant was given two doses of one vaccine (BNT162b2 or mRNA-1273).

TCRdb's table, derived via immunoSEQ multiplex PCR, lists solely in-frame clones and lacks some. The table lists tens of thousands of clones, around 62% of them singletons. Whole-study findings and limits: Convalescent patients in the study were few, and early post-infection timepoints were absent.

This clone was detected only a few times. The antigen is unknown. Prior to sequencing, the ViraFEST assay stimulated PBMC with viral peptide pools, which expanded the antigen-specific CD4+ T cells. Isolating CD4+ T cells followed approximately 10 days of culture. People in the vaccine group had not been infected with SARS-CoV-2 before, and their nucleocapsid antibodies were negative. They grew approximately 2.1 million PBMC in each well, adding 9.5 to 10 IU/ml IL-2 and about 9.9 ug/ml peptides. This specimen consisted of CD4+ T cells from PBMCs cultured with HCoV-NL63 spike peptides, obtained before COVID-19 vaccination. The origin of this receptor is a human donor who received a COVID-19 vaccine.

Here the CDR3 DNA reads TGTGCCAGCAGCTTGGCCCGGGGGGGTGGAGGGAACTACGAGCAGTACTTC. The encoded protein is CASSLARGGGGNYEQYF. The chain combines TRBV5-4 with TRBJ2-7; 8 positions match TRBD2. The V segment lost 0 bases and the J segment 3 bases; nucleotides outside the gene matches: 11. The CDR3 is 17 amino acids. The germline V gene encodes CDR1 SGHNT and CDR2 YYREEE (reference sequence).